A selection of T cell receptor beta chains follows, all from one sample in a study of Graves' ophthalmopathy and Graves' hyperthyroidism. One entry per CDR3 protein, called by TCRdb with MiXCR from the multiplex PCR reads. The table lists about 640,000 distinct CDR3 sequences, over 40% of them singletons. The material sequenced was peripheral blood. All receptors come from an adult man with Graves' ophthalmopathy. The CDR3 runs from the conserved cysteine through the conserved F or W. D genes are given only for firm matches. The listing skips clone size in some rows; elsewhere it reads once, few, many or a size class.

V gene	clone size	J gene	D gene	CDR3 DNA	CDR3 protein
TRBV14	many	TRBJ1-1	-	TGTGCCAGCAGCCCCCCAGGGGATTTTGAAGCTTTCTTT	CASSPPGDFEAFF
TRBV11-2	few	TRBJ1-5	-	TGTGCCAGCAGCTTAGGCTTAGAAAAGCCCCAGCATTTT	CASSLGLEKPQHF
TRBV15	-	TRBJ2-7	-	TGTGCCACCAGCAGCTGGCAGGAAGCCTACCACGAGCAGTACTTC	CATSSWQEAYHEQYF
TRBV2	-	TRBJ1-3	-	TGTGCCAGCAGTTATCTTACTAGCGGGAGAAACACCATATATTTT	CASSYLTSGRNTIYF
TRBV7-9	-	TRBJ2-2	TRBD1	TGTGCCAGCAGCTCGGTTGCCCCGGGACAGGAGACCGGGGAGCTGTTTTTT	CASSSVAPGQETGELFF
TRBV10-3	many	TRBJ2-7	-	TGTGCCATCAGGGTCGGACCACAAACCTACGAGCAGTACTTC	CAIRVGPQTYEQYF
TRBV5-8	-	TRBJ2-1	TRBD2	TGTGCCAGCAGCCAAGATGGGACTAGCGGGAGCAATGAGCAGTTCTTC	CASSQDGTSGSNEQFF
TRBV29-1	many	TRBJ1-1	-	TGCAGCGTTGCAGTCACTGAAGCTTTCTTT	CSVAVTEAFF
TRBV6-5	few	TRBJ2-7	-	TGTGCCAGCAAATCTAGCTCCTACGAGCAGTACTTC	CASKSSSYEQYF
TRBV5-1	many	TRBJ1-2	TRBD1	TGCGCCAGCAGCACGGGACAGCACTATGGCTACACCTTC	CASSTGQHYGYTF
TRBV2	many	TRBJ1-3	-	TGTGCCAGCAGTGAAAGGTTGTATAGCTCTGGAAACACCATATATTTT	CASSERLYSSGNTIYF
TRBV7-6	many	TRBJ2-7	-	TGTGCCAGCAGCTTAAGAGCAAGGGGGGAGCAGTACTTC	CASSLRARGEQYF
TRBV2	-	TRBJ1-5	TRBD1	TGTGCCAGTGGCGGACAGGGGCCGAGGCAGCCCCAGCATTTT	CASGGQGPRQPQHF
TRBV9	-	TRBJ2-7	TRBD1	TGTGCCAGCAGCGCAGGGACAGCGATTCCCTACGAGCAGTACTTC	CASSAGTAIPYEQYF
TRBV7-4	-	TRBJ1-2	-	TGTGCCAGCAGCCGAAGGCAGGGTGGCTACACCTTC	CASSRRQGGYTF
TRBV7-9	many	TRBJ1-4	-	TGTGCCAGCAGCTTAGGTGTTCGGGAAAAACTGTTTTTT	CASSLGVREKLFF
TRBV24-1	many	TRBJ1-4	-	TGTGCCACCAGTGATAAGGGAGCCACTAATGAAAAACTGTTTTTT	CATSDKGATNEKLFF
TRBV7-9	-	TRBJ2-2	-	TGTGCCAGCAGCTCACCCGGACCGGACACCGGGGAGCTGTTTTTT	CASSSPGPDTGELFF
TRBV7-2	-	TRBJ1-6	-	TGTGCCAGCAGCTTATACCTCCACTTT	CASSLYLHF
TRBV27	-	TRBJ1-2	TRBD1	TGTGCCAGCAGTCCAACCCCGACAGGGTATGGCTACACCTTC	CASSPTPTGYGYTF
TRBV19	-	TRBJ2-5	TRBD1	TGTGCCAGTTCCATATGGCCAGGGGGTAGTAGGGGACAAGAGACCCAGTACTTC	CASSIWPGGSRGQETQYF
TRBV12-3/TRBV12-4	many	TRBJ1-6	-	TGTGCCAGCAGTATTCGGGGCTTTCATTCACCCCTCCACTTT	CASSIRGFHSPLHF
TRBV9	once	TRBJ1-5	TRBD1	TGTGCCAGCAGCGTCTCAGGGGGGGCCAGGGTCAATCAGCCCCAGCATTTT	CASSVSGGARVNQPQHF
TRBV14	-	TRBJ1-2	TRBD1	TGTGCCAGCAGCCAAGAGGGACAGAGCATCTATGGCTACACCTTC	CASSQEGQSIYGYTF
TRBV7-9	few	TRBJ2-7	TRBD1	TGTGCCAGCAGCTTCGGACAGGGGCCTTCCTACGAGCAGTACTTC	CASSFGQGPSYEQYF
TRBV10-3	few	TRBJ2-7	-	TGTGCCATCAGCAACTACGAGCAGTACTTC	CAISNYEQYF
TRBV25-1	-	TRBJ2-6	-	TGTGCCAGCAGTGAATTGAAGGGGGTGAACACTGAAGCTTTC	CASSELKGVNTEAF
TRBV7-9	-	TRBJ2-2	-	TGTGCCAGCAGGTTAGGGGGATCCGGGGAGCTGTTTTTT	CASRLGGSGELFF
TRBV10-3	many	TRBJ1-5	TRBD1	TGTGCCATCAGTGATTCCCCACCGGGACAGGGCTCCAATCAGCCCCAGCATTTT	CAISDSPPGQGSNQPQHF
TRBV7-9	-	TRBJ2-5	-	TGTGCCAGCAGCTTAGCGCTCCAGTACTTC	CASSLALQYF
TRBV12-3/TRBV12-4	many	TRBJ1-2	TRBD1	TGTGCCAGCAGGGGACAGAACTATGGCTACACCTTC	CASRGQNYGYTF
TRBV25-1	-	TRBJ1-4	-	TGTGCCAGCAGTGAGGATAATGAAAAACTGTTTTTT	CASSEDNEKLFF
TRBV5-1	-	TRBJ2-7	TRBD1	TGCGCCAGCAGCTGGAGGACAGGGCTCTCCTACGAGCAGTACTTC	CASSWRTGLSYEQYF
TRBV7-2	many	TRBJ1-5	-	TGTGCCAGCAGCTTAACTTTCAGTGCGAGACAGCCCCAGCATTTT	CASSLTFSARQPQHF
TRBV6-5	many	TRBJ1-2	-	TGTGCCAGCAGCGAAGGGGAGGTCTACTATGGCTACACCTTC	CASSEGEVYYGYTF
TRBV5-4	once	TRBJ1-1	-	TGTGCCGCTTCTTCGCCTATGGGGTCAGGGATGAACACTGAAGCTTTCTTT	CAASSPMGSGMNTEAFF
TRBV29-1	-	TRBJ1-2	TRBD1	TGCAGCGGCAGGGGGCATGGCTACACCTTC	CSGRGHGYTF
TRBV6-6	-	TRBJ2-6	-	TGTGCCAGCATCCCCGGTTTAGGAGGGGCCTCTGGGGCCAACGTCCTGACTTTC	CASIPGLGGASGANVLTF
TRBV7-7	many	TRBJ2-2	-	TGTGCTAGCAGCTTAGGGCTATCGAACACCGGGGAGCTGTTTTTT	CASSLGLSNTGELFF
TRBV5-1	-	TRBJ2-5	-	TGCGCCAGCAGTGCCGCAAACCGGGAGACCCAGTACTTC	CASSAANRETQYF
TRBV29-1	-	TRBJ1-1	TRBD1	TGCAGGACAGGGCTGGGGACTGAAGCTTTCTTT	CRTGLGTEAFF